Listed below are T cell receptor beta chains from one sample, sequenced in a study of shared T cell receptors in the human thymus. The assay was immunoSEQ multiplex PCR, and TCRdb's table has in-frame clones only and misses some. Of about 610,000 clones in the sample, roughly 90% were seen once. The same data also went into a second study, on human thymus T cells.

The specimen was thymocytes. These receptors were taken from a boy under two years old with a congenital heart defect. Both conserved end residues are part of each CDR3.

TRBV11-2	TRBJ2-2	CASSRRQGDGSGELFF
TRBV21-1	TRBJ2-3	CASTSHRTSTDTQYF
TRBV5-1	TRBJ2-7	CASSIFLLGQATGGPYEQYF
TRBV6-6	TRBJ2-7	CASSYGGWGDDEQYF
TRBV5-4	TRBJ2-5	CASSFQYQETQYF
TRBV20-1	TRBJ2-5	CSGGGTETQYF
TRBV12-5	TRBJ2-7	CASGLAGRAAYEQYF
TRBV5-4	TRBJ2-1	CASSHRTKSSSYNEQFF
TRBV6-1	TRBJ2-7	CASSEYREVVYEQYF
TRBV6-4	TRBJ2-3	CASSSGRGGTDTQYF
TRBV25-1	TRBJ2-5	CASSGRQGGKETQYF
TRBV10-1	TRBJ2-3	CASSHPRGGTGRTDTQYF
TRBV6-6	TRBJ2-5	CASSYKEAGEETQYF
TRBV10-2	TRBJ2-3	CASSESWPVADTQYF
TRBV11-3	TRBJ2-7	CASSLETSGDAYEQYF
TRBV7-2	TRBJ2-7	CASGGGLAGDEQYF
TRBV5-6	TRBJ2-7	CASSLDIYYEQYF
TRBV5-1	TRBJ1-4	CASSFGGAEEKLFF
TRBV28	TRBJ2-1	CASRPPGTGGDGPYNEQFF
TRBV5-4	TRBJ2-1	CASSWDYTTYNEQFF
TRBV30	TRBJ2-1	CAGSGRRAYNEQFF
TRBV19	TRBJ2-7	CASSIEAGDSYEQYF
TRBV30	TRBJ1-2	CAWRAFTWTGGSNYGYTF
TRBV7-3	TRBJ2-7	CASSLGIGGTGNYEQYF
TRBV12-5	TRBJ1-6	CASGLVREFPNSPLHF
TRBV4-2	TRBJ2-1	CASSQIRGTSRVANEQFF
TRBV2	TRBJ1-2	CASSLYRRTELNYGYTF
TRBV4-1	TRBJ1-5	CASSTTTGTGYYQPQHF
TRBV2	TRBJ2-3	CASSSDTQYF
TRBV4-1	TRBJ2-5	CASSPPGLETQYF
TRBV5-1	TRBJ2-3	CASSRTSGVKSWDTQYF
TRBV5-6	TRBJ2-1	CASSLGGLAGMGLYNEQFF
TRBV5-1	TRBJ2-7	CASSLFGGVFNEQYF
TRBV7-2	TRBJ2-5	CASSQSTGRETQYF
TRBV5-6	TRBJ2-7	CASSLPDRGDDEQYF
TRBV14	TRBJ2-7	CASSPTSGRTNYEQYF
TRBV5-1	TRBJ1-1	CASVGPNTEAFF
TRBV15	TRBJ2-1	CATSRPSGTGLAVEGSYNEQFF
TRBV5-1	TRBJ1-1	CASCRTGNTEAFF
TRBV15	TRBJ2-1	CATSRLRRNEQFF
TRBV4-1	TRBJ2-3	CASSQDSSGSYSDTQYF
TRBV6-1	TRBJ2-7	CASSEGKGQGPSYEQYF